This T cell receptor beta chain was identified in a study of cytomegalovirus exposure and HLA in healthy donors. PCR primers comprised 60 Vbeta and 13 Jbeta primers. Assay: immunoSEQ multiplex PCR; the TCRdb copy retains only in-frame clones and omits some. Of some 150,000 clones listed, approximately 80% are singletons. In regard to this clone: Its antigen is not known.

Each donor's status was that of a healthy bone marrow donor. Regarding the study as a whole: TCR beta V- and J-gene trimming was later associated with a missense DCLRE1C variant. Follow-up analysis found HLA locus-dependent TCR association rates, highest for DRB1 and lowest for HLA-C.

This CDR3 has 15 residues. The ends were cut back, 2 bases at V and 1 base at J, with 10 bases in the middle. Per the germline V gene, CDR1 is SGHTA and CDR2 is FQGNSA. The sequenced material came from PBMCs. The gene calls are TRBV7-2 and TRBJ2-3; perhaps TRBD1 as D (6 bases). The receptor was isolated from a man aged 50 or older in good health and CMV-seropositive. CDR3 protein: CASSLNPGGTDTQYF. CDR3 bases: TGTGCCAGCAGCTTAAATCCAGGGGGCACAGATACGCAGTATTTT.